A single sample gave rise to the 28 T cell receptor beta chains below, sequenced in a study of OX40 agonist ivuxolimab in advanced cancers. Profiled with immunoSEQ multiplex PCR; TCRdb holds only in-frame clones, not every one. The sample has about 81,000 clones; approximately 79% are singletons. The sample here was CD4+ or CD8+ T cells sorted from blood, taken in a trial of the OX40 agonist ivuxolimab. These receptors were taken from an adult with an advanced solid tumor such as melanoma, head and neck, liver or kidney cancer.

This chain joins TRBV4-3 and TRBJ2-7; no clear D gene. V lost 0 bases and J lost 2, with 11 bases in between. The CDR3 has 15 amino acids. CDR1 is LGHNA, CDR2 YSLEER, per germline. As DNA, the CDR3 is TGCGCCAGCAGCCAAGACCTAGTTGGCCCCTACGAGCAGTACTTC. This gives the protein CASSQDLVGPYEQYF.

Concerning this clone: The same CDR3 arises from other DNA sequences in this sample as well. V usage is TRBV30 and J usage is TRBJ2-7; D unresolved. This CDR3 has 11 amino acids. Germline assignment: CDR1 GTSNPN and CDR2 SVGIG (reference sequence). Trimming shortened V by 2 bases and J by 6 bases, and 8 bases separated the two germline ends. CDR3 bases: TGTGCCTGGAGTTATGCATCCGAGCAGTACTTC. It specifies CAWSYASEQYF.

The chain couples TRBV7-2 to TRBJ1-3, with a weak D call TRBD1 (6 bases). V was clipped by 7 bases and J by 2 bases, with 21 bases between them. CDR3 size: 17 residues. The germline CDR1 and CDR2 sequences are SGHTA and FQGNSA. The CDR3 region has the DNA TGTGCCAGCATCATCCTACCCACGGGGGCGGCTGGAAACACCATATATTTT. Translated, it gives CASIILPTGAAGNTIYF.

V is TRBV5-4 and J is TRBJ2-7; 9 positions match TRBD2. The CDR3 totals 13 residues. V trimming: 4 bases; J trimming: 4 bases; junction bases outside the gene matches: 3. Germline V lookup: CDR1 SGHNT, CDR2 YYREEE (reference sequence). The CDR3 sequence: CASSPSGTYEQYF. The CDR3 DNA sequence: TGTGCCAGCAGCCCTAGCGGGACGTACGAGCAGTACTTC.

The chain has TRBV28 and TRBJ2-7, with D uncertain. The CDR3 spans 14 residues. Trimming shortened V by 2 bases and J by 0 bases, and 8 bases separated the two germline ends. Per the germline V gene, CDR1 is MDHEN and CDR2 is SYDVKM. The DNA for the CDR3 is TGTGCCAGCAGTTTAGTAGGCAGCTCCTACGAGCAGTACGTC. Amino acid sequence: CASSLVGSSYEQYV.

V is TRBV28 and J is TRBJ2-7, with TRBD1 matching 8 bases. Germline-derived CDR1 and CDR2 are MDHEN and SYDVKM. The CDR3 loop spans 13 amino acids. Losses at the gene ends were 6 bases for V and 3 bases for J; bases not matched to a gene: 4. DNA of the CDR3: TGTGCCAGCAGAGGGACAGGCATCTACGAGCAGTACGTC. It yields the protein CASRGTGIYEQYV.

The chain couples TRBV2 to TRBJ2-3, with D perhaps matching TRBD2 (6 bases). The CDR3 extends over 14 amino acids. V lost 7 bases and J 4 bases, leaving 15 bases between the germline ends. Germline values: CDR1 SNHLY, CDR2 FYNNEI. The CDR3 here is CASIAQGGSDTQYF. The CDR3 nucleotides read TGTGCCAGCATAGCGCAGGGAGGATCAGATACGCAGTATTTT.

The CDR3 region is CASSSSGNQPQHF. The DNA of the CDR3 is TGTGCCAGCAGTTCCTCCGGCAATCAGCCCCAGCATTTT. V is TRBV28 and J is TRBJ1-5; D is unclear. The CDR3 extends over 13 amino acids. The V end lost 4 bases, the J end lost 2 bases, and 6 bases lay between the germline ends. CDR1 MDHEN and CDR2 SYDVKM come from the germline V gene. The full variable domain, with the rest looked up from reference TRBV28 and TRBJ1-5, is DVKVTQSSRYLVKRTGEKVFLECVQDMDHENMFWYRQDPGLGLRLIYFSYDVKMKEKGDIPEGYSVSREKKERFSLILESASTNQTSMYLCASSSSGNQPQHFGDGTRLSIL.

V and J are TRBV19 and TRBJ1-5; no definite D call. The CDR3 has 15 amino acids. Trimming left V 1 base short and J 0 bases short, with 7 bases between. Germline V CDR1 and CDR2: LNHDA, SQIVND (reference sequence). For the CDR3, the DNA is TGTGCCAGTAGTATAGCGGTTCCTAGCAATCAGCCCCAGCATTTT. It codes for CASSIAVPSNQPQHF.

The J gene is TRBJ2-3, the V gene TRBV7-6; the match to TRBD2 covers 9 bases. The V segment lost 4 bases and the J segment 2 bases; nucleotides outside the gene matches: 4. The V gene's germline CDR1 is SGHVS and CDR2 FNYEAQ. The CDR3 loop spans 15 amino acids. Here the CDR3 DNA reads TGTGCCAGCAGCTCGTCTAGCGGGACCACAGATACGCAGTATTTT. Protein product: CASSSSSGTTDTQYF.

J is TRBJ1-1 and V is TRBV28, with D unclear. This CDR3 region has 14 residues. Per germline, CDR1 MDHEN and CDR2 SYDVKM. V was pared by 5 bases and J by 7 bases, with 17 bases between. The chain's CDR3 is CASSPSTPRNEAFF. The CDR3 nucleotides are TGTGCCAGCAGTCCCTCCACCCCGCGCAATGAAGCTTTCTTT.

This chain joins TRBV16 and TRBJ2-7; no definite D call. Looked up from germline, CDR1 is KGHSY and CDR2 is FQNENV. This CDR3 is 20 amino acids long. Trimming took off 0 bases at V and 0 bases at J, with 24 bases between the two ends. In DNA form, the CDR3 reads TGTGCCAGCAGCCAATCCGATAAGGGCAGTTCCCCTTTGAGCTCCTACGAGCAGTACTTC. Translating it yields CASSQSDKGSSPLSSYEQYF.

The chain recombines TRBV18 with TRBJ1-1, with 8 bases aligning to TRBD1. CDR1 and CDR2 from the germline V gene are KGHSH and LQKENI. The CDR3 is 13 amino acids. Trimming took 3 bases from V and 3 from J; bases not matched to a gene: 0. CDR3 in amino acids: CASSPGQDTEAFF. The CDR3 DNA sequence: TGTGCCAGCTCACCGGGACAGGACACTGAAGCTTTCTTT. Full variable domain (remainder filled in from reference TRBV18 and TRBJ1-1): NAGVMQNPRHLVRRRGQEARLRCSPMKGHSHVYWYRQLPEEGLKFMVYLQKENIIDESGMPKERFSAEFPKEGPSILRIQQVVRGDSAAYFCASSPGQDTEAFFGQGTRLTVV.

The chain carries TRBV7-6 and TRBJ2-5; 14 bases are a match to TRBD2. CDR3 size: 16 residues. The ends lost 5 bases at V and 6 bases at J; junction bases unmatched: 8. Germline V gives CDR1 SGHVS, CDR2 FNYEAQ. The CDR3 here is CASSAPGLAGEKTQYF. The CDR3 DNA reads as TGTGCCAGCAGCGCTCCGGGACTAGCGGGAGAAAAGACCCAGTACTTC.

The genes are TRBV28 and TRBJ1-1; D remains ambiguous. This CDR3 spans 13 amino acids. Germline V lookup: CDR1 MDHEN, CDR2 SYDVKM. Trimming took 2 bases from V and 8 from J, leaving 12 bases between them. CDR3 sequence (DNA): TGTGCCAGCAGTTTAGAGGGCCTTTCAGAAGCTTTCTTT. This codes for CASSLEGLSEAFF. Based on the CDR3 plus reference TRBV28 and TRBJ1-1, the full variable domain is DVKVTQSSRYLVKRTGEKVFLECVQDMDHENMFWYRQDPGLGLRLIYFSYDVKMKEKGDIPEGYSVSREKKERFSLILESASTNQTSMYLCASSLEGLSEAFFGQGTRLTVV.

This rearrangement joins TRBV19 to TRBJ1-4; tentatively, D is TRBD1 (5 bases). Germline CDR1 reads LNHDA; CDR2 reads SQIVND (reference sequence). The V gene lost 6 bases and the J gene lost 5 bases, with 16 bases spanning the gap. The CDR3 has 15 residues. CDR3 sequence: CASSPRAGINEKLFF. The DNA for the CDR3 is TGTGCCAGTAGCCCACGGGCAGGGATCAATGAAAAACTGTTTTTT.

This clone was counted only a few times. This chain connects TRBV4-2 to TRBJ1-5; tentative D call: TRBD1 (5 bases). V was pared by 4 bases and J by 5 bases, with 15 bases between. The CDR3 loop spans 15 amino acids. Germline-derived CDR1 and CDR2 are LGHNA and YNFKEQ. As DNA, the CDR3 is TGTGCCAGCAGCCGGGGAACAGGAGAATATCAGCCCCAGCATTTT. Its protein is CASSRGTGEYQPQHF.

This chain links TRBV28 with TRBJ1-1, with TRBD1 as a possible D gene (5 bases). This CDR3 contains 16 residues. The germline V gene has CDR1 MDHEN and CDR2 SYDVKM. V was shortened by 5 bases and J by 0 bases, with 16 bases between the two germline ends. The CDR3 sequence is CASSPAGRELNTEAFF. The CDR3 DNA follows: TGTGCCAGCAGTCCCGCGGGCAGGGAACTGAACACTGAAGCTTTCTTT.

This clone was seen a few times. The V and J genes are TRBV20-1 and TRBJ2-7; 7 bases match TRBD1. The V gene's germline CDR1 is DFQATT and CDR2 SNEGSKA (reference sequence). The CDR3 loop spans 11 amino acids. Trimming at V came to 7 bases and at J to 2 bases, leaving 2 bases not matched to a gene. This CDR3 is CSGDRAYEQYF. DNA for the CDR3: TGCAGTGGCGACAGGGCCTACGAGCAGTACTTC.

J is TRBJ2-7 and V is TRBV7-3; D tentatively fits TRBD1 or TRBD2 (5 bases each). The CDR3 runs to 15 residues. Germline assignment: CDR1 SGHTA and CDR2 FQGTGA. V lost 0 bases to trimming and J lost 1 base, with 10 bases between them. CDR3 in amino acids: CASSLTPGPSYEQYF. For the CDR3, the DNA is TGTGCCAGCAGCTTAACTCCGGGACCGTCCTACGAGCAGTACTTC.

V is TRBV13 and J is TRBJ2-3; D is possibly TRBD2 (5 bases). The V end was cut by 0 bases, the J end by 0 bases, with 16 bases between. Germline V gives CDR1 PRHDT, CDR2 FYEKMQ (reference sequence). This CDR3 has 18 residues. In DNA, the CDR3 is TGTGCCAGCAGCTTAGGCTCGGCGGGCGCTCCTAGCACAGATACGCAGTATTTT. This sequence encodes CASSLGSAGAPSTDTQYF.

The chain uses TRBV25-1 and TRBJ1-2, with D possibly matching TRBD1 (6 bases). V was trimmed by 5 bases and J by 6 bases, leaving 10 bases between them. The CDR3 is made up of 12 amino acids. From germline, CDR1 is MGHDK and CDR2 SYGVNS. The CDR3 sequence is CASSWGPDGYTF. CDR3 bases: TGTGCCAGCAGTTGGGGGCCGGATGGCTACACCTTC.

This clone was counted only a few times. The rearrangement uses TRBV28 and TRBJ2-7; possible D gene TRBD1, 7 bases. Deletions cut 4 bases from V and 3 bases from J, with 19 bases between. The CDR3 is made up of 16 amino acids. Germline V gives CDR1 MDHEN, CDR2 SYDVKM. CDR3 nucleotides: TGTGCCAGCAGTTATTCTTGGTCAGGGGGGAGCTACGAGCAGTACGTC. As protein: CASSYSWSGGSYEQYV.

J is TRBJ1-2 and V is TRBV5-5; TRBD1 agrees at 7 bases. The CDR3 is 14 amino acids. Germline V CDR1 and CDR2: SGHKS, YYEKEE (reference sequence). V shed 4 bases and J 4 bases; nucleotides not matched to a gene: 7. The CDR3 sequence is CASSNGTAFYGYTF. CDR3 nucleotide sequence: TGTGCCAGCAGCAACGGGACAGCCTTCTATGGCTACACCTTC.

The V gene is TRBV6-6, the J gene TRBJ2-3; tentative D call: TRBD1 (6 bases). CDR1 and CDR2 from the germline V gene are MNHNY and SVGAGI (reference sequence). The CDR3 covers 11 residues. With 11 bases removed from V and 4 bases from J, the gap between germline ends came to 10 bases. CDR3 residues: CAGSGADTQYF. CDR3 nucleotide sequence: TGTGCCGGGTCAGGGGCAGATACGCAGTATTTT.

V is TRBV6-6 and J is TRBJ1-5; D ambiguous. CDR1 MNHNY and CDR2 SVGAGI come from the germline V gene (reference sequence). The CDR3 totals 13 residues. V was clipped by 6 bases and J by 0 bases, with 6 bases between them. This chain's CDR3 is CASRDDSNQPQHF. CDR3 in DNA: TGTGCCAGCAGAGATGATAGCAATCAGCCCCAGCATTTT.

This clone was detected once. The chain joins TRBV27 to TRBJ2-7, with D perhaps matching TRBD1 or TRBD2 (6 bases each). CDR1 is MNHEY, CDR2 SMNVEV, per germline (reference sequence). Between the trimmed V and J ends, which lost 6 bases and 5 bases, there was a span of 20 bases. CDR3 length: 15 amino acids. The CDR3 protein is CASSRSRGWRDEQYF. CDR3 DNA: TGTGCCAGCAGCCGGTCCAGGGGTTGGAGGGACGAGCAGTACTTC.

The chain couples TRBV4-3 to TRBJ1-2; no clear D gene. The V and J ends lost 2 bases and 5 bases respectively, with 12 bases between them. The CDR3 consists of 14 residues. Germline-derived CDR1 and CDR2 are LGHNA and YSLEER. The CDR3: CASSQTKGPYGYTF. The CDR3 bases are TGCGCCAGCAGCCAAACTAAAGGCCCTTATGGCTACACCTTC.